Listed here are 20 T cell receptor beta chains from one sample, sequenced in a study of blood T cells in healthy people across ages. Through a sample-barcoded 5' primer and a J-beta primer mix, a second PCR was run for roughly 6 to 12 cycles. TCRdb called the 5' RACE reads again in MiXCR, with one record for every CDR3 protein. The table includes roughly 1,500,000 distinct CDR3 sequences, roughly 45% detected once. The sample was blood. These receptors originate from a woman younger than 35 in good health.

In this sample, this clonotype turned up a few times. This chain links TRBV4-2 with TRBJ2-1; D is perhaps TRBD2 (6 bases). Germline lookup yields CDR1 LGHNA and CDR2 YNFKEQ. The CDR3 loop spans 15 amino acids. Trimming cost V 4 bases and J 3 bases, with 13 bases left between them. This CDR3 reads CASSPELADYNEQFF. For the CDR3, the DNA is TGTGCCAGCAGCCCTGAGTTAGCGGACTACAATGAGCAGTTCTTC.

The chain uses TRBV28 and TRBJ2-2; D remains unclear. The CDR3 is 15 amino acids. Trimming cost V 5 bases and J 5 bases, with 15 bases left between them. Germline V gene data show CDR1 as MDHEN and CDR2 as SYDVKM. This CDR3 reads CASSLLRLGTGELFF. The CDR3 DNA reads TGTGCCAGCAGTCTCTTACGTTTGGGTACCGGGGAGCTGTTTTTT.

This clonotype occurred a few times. The CDR3 spells CASSSPSGTYEQYF. DNA of the CDR3: TGTGCCAGCAGTTCACCCTCCGGAACCTACGAGCAGTACTTC. V gene TRBV27 combines with J gene TRBJ2-7; D unclear. CDR3 length: 14 amino acids. V was cut by 4 bases and J by 2 bases, with 12 bases left in between. Germline V gene lookup returns CDR1 MNHEY and CDR2 SMNVEV (reference sequence).

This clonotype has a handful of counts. CDR3 region: CASSQEQARAEAFF. The CDR3 DNA reads as TGCGCCAGCAGCCAAGAACAGGCGCGAGCTGAAGCTTTCTTT. This chain links TRBV4-1 with TRBJ1-1; TRBD1 might be the D (5 bases). CDR3 length equals 14 residues. The germline V gene has CDR1 MGHRA and CDR2 YSYEKL. Trimming stripped 0 bases from V and 6 bases from J, with 11 bases between.

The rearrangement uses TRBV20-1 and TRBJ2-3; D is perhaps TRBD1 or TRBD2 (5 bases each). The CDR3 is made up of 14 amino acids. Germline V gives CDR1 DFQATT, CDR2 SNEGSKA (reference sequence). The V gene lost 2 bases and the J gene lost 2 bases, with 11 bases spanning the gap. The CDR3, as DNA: TGCAGTGCTAGACCCGTCGGGACCACAGATACGCAGTATTTT. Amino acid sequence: CSARPVGTTDTQYF.

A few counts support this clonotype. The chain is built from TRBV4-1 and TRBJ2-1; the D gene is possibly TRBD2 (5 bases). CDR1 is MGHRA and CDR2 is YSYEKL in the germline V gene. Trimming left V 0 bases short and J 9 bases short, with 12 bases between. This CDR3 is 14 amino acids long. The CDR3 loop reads CASSQEGSGGEQFF. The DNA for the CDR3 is TGCGCCAGCAGCCAAGAAGGAAGCGGTGGTGAGCAGTTCTTC.

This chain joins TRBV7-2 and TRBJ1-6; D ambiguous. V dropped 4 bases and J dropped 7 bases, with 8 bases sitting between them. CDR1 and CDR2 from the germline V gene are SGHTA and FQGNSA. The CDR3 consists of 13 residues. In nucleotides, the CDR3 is TGTGCCAGCAGCTCAAGACGGAATTCACCCCTCCACTTT. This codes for CASSSRRNSPLHF.

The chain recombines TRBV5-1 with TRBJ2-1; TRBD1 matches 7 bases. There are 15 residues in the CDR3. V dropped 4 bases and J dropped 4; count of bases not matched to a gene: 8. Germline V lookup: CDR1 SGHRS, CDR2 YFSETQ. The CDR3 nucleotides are TGCGCCAGCAGCGAGACGGGACAGACATACAATGAGCAGTTCTTC. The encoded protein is CASSETGQTYNEQFF.

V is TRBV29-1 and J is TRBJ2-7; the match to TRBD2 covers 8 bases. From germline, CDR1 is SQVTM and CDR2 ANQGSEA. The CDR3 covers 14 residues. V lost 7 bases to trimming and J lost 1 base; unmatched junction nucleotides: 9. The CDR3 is CSAAGGDGSYEQYF. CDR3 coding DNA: TGCAGCGCCGCCGGGGGGGACGGTTCCTACGAGCAGTACTTC.

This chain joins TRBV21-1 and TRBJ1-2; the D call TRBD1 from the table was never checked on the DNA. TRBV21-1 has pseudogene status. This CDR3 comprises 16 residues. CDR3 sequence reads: CASSARGGSILRGYTF. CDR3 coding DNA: TGTGCCAGCAGCGCCCGGGGTGGGAGCATCCTACGTGGCTACACCTTC.

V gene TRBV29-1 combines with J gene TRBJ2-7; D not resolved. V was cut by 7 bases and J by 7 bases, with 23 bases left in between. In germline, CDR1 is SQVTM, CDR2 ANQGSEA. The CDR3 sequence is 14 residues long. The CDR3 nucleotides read TGCAGCGGCCCAAGCCCTGACAACTACAAGGAGCAGTACTTC. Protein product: CSGPSPDNYKEQYF.

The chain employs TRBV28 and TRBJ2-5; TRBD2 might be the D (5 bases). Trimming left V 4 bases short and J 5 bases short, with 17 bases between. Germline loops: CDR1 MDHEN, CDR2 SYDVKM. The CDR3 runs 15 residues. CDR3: CASSSIRASRETQYF. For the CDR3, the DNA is TGTGCCAGCAGTTCCATACGGGCTAGCAGGGAGACCCAGTACTTC.

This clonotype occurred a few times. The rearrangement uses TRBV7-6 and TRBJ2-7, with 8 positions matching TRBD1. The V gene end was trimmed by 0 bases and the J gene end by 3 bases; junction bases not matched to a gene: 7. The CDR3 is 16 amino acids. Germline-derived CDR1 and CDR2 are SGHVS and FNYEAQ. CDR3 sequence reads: CASSLAPIGQGYEQYF. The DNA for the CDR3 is TGTGCCAGCAGCTTAGCCCCCATTGGACAGGGCTACGAGCAGTACTTC.

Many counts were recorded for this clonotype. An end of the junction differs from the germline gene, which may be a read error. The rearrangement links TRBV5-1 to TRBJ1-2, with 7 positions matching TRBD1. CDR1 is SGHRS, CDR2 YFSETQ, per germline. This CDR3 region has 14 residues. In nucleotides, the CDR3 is TGTGCCAGCAGCCCAGGGACAGAAAACTATGGCTACACCTTC. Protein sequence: CASSPGTENYGYTF.

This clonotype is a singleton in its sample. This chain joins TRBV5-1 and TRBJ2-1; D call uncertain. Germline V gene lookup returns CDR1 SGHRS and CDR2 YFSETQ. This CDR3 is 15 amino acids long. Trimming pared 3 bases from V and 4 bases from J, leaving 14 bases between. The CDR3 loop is CASSSEKDAYNEQFF. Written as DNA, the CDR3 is TGCGCCAGCAGCTCCGAGAAAGATGCGTACAATGAGCAGTTCTTC.

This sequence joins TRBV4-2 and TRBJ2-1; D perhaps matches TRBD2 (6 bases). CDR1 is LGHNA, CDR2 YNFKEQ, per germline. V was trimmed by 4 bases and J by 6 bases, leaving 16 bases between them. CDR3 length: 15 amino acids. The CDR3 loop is CASSPLDGTPNEQFF. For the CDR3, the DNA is TGTGCCAGCAGCCCCCTCGATGGGACTCCCAATGAGCAGTTCTTC.

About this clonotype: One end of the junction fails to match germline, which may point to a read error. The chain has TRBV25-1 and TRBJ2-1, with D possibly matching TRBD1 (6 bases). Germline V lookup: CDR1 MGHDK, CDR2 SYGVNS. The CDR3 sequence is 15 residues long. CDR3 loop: CVSSDPQDSFNEQFF. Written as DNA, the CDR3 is TGTGTCAGCAGTGACCCTCAGGACAGCTTCAATGAGCAGTTCTTC.

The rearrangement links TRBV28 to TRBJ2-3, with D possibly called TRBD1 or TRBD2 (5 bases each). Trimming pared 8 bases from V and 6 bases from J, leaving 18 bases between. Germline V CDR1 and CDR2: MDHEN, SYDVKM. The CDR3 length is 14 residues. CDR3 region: CASGGQDFTDTQYF. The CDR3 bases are TGTGCCAGCGGAGGACAAGACTTCACGGATACGCAGTATTTT.

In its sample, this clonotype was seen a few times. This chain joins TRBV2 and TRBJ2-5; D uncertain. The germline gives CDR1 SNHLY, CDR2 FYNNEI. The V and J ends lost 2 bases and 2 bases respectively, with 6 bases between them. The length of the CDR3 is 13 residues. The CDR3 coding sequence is TGTGCCAGCAGTGAATTCGGGCAAGAGACCCAGTACTTC. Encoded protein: CASSEFGQETQYF.

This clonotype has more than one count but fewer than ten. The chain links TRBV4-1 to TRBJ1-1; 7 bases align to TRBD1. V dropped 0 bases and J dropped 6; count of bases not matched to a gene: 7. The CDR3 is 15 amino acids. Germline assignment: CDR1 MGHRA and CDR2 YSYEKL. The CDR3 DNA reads TGCGCCAGCAGCCAAGAGACAGGGTTCGGCGCTGAAGCTTTCTTT. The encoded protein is CASSQETGFGAEAFF.